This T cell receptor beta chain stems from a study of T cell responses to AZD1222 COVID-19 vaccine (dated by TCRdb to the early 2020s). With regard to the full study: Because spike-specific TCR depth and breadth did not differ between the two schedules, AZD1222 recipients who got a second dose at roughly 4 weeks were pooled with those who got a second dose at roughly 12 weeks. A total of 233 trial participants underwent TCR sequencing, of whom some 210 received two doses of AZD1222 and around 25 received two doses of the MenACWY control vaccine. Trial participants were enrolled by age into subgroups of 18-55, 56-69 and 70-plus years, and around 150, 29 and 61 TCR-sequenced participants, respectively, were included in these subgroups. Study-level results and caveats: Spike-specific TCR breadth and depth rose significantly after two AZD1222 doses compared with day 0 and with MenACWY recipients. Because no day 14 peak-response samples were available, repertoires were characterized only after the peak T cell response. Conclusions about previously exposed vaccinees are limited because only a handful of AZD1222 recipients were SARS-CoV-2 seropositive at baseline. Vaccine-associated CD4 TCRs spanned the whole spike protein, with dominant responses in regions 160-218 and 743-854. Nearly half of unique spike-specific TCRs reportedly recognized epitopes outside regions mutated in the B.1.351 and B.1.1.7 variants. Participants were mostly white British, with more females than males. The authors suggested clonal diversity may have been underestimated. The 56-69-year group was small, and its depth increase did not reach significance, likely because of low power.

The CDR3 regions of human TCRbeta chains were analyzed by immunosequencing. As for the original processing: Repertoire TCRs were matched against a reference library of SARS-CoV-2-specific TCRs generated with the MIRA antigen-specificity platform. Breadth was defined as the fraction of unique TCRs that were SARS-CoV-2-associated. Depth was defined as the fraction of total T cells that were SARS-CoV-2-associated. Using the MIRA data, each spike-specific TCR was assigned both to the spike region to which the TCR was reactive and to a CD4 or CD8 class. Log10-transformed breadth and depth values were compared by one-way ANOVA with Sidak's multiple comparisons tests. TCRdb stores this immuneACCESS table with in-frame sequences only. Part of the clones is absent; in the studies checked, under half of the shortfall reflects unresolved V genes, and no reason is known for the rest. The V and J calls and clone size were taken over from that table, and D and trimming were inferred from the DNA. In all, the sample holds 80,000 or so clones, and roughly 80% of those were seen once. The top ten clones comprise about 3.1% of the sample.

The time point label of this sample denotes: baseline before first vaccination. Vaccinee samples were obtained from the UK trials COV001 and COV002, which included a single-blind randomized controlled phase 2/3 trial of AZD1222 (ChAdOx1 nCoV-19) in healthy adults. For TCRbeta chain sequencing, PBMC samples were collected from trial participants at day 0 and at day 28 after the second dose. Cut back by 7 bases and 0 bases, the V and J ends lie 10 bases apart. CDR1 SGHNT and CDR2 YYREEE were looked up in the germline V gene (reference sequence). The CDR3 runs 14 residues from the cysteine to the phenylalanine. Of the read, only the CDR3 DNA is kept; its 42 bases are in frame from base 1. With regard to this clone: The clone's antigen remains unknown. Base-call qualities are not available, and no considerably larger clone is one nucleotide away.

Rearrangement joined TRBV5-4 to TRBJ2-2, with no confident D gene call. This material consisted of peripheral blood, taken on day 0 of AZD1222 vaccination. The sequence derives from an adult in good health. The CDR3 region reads CASSRTANTGELFF. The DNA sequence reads TGTGCCAGCTCCCGGACGGCGAACACCGGGGAGCTGTTTTTT.